This TCR beta chain was captured in a study of a mutant IDH1 vaccine in newly diagnosed glioma. Study as a whole: Sex among treated patients split about 62% male, about 40% female; mean age was about 40 years. Most patients had received both radiotherapy and temozolomide, the prior options being radiotherapy, temozolomide, or both.

Trimming at V came to 4 bases and at J to 1 base, leaving 10 bases not matched to a gene. This CDR3 is 18 amino acids long. CDR1 is SEHNR, CDR2 FQNEAQ, per germline (reference sequence). Regarding time point: baseline, week 1 (first vaccination visit). Specified treatment: pre-vaccination baseline after standard-of-care therapy. Newly diagnosed WHO grade 3 or 4 IDH1-mutant, ATRX-lost astrocytomas were identified in the donors. Study conclusions and caveats: Pseudoprogression apparently tracked independently of changes in top peripheral T cell clonotypes.

The method was immunoSEQ multiplex PCR; TCRdb's version includes in-frame clones alone and lacks a portion of them. The data contain approximately 100,000 clones, roughly 89% of them seen just once; the ten biggest clones take up approximately 0.58%. Points on this clone: Antigen: not known.

The V gene is TRBV7-9, the J gene TRBJ2-6; 7 nucleotides match TRBD1. The TCR comes from a woman aged 45 to 65 with glioma. Sequenced material: PBMCs, taken from a glioma patient treated with radiotherapy, temozolomide or both. The CDR3 coding sequence is TGTGCCAGCAGCTCCCTTTGGACAGGTGCTTCTGGGGCCAACGTCCTGACTTTC. Amino acids: CASSSLWTGASGANVLTF.